This entry is about one T cell receptor beta chain. The CDR3 loop spans 14 amino acids. V gave up 9 bases and J gave up 4 bases, with 19 bases separating them. Germline values: CDR1 MRHNA, CDR2 SNTAGT. The data were taken from a study of blood T cell repertoires in COVID-19. Study information: Samples representing acute and convalescent COVID-19 were sourced from the United States, Italy and Spain.

Authors' methods: Nucleated cell number was recorded as an estimate derived from reference gene primer amplification. Some clones are missing from TCRdb's copy, which holds only in-frame ones; the method was immunoSEQ multiplex PCR. V, J and clone size are taken as reported in that table, and D and trimming were inferred from the DNA itself. The sample lists more than 95,000 clones; over 70% were seen once. Sequenced input: peripheral blood. V is TRBV6-4 and J is TRBJ2-7; tentative D call: TRBD1 (5 bases). The receptor was derived from a human donor in a cohort sampled during active or convalescent COVID-19. The CDR3 region has the DNA TGTGCCAGTACGACAGTTCGACCCCCTTACGAGCAGTACTTC. Amino acids: CASTTVRPPYEQYF.